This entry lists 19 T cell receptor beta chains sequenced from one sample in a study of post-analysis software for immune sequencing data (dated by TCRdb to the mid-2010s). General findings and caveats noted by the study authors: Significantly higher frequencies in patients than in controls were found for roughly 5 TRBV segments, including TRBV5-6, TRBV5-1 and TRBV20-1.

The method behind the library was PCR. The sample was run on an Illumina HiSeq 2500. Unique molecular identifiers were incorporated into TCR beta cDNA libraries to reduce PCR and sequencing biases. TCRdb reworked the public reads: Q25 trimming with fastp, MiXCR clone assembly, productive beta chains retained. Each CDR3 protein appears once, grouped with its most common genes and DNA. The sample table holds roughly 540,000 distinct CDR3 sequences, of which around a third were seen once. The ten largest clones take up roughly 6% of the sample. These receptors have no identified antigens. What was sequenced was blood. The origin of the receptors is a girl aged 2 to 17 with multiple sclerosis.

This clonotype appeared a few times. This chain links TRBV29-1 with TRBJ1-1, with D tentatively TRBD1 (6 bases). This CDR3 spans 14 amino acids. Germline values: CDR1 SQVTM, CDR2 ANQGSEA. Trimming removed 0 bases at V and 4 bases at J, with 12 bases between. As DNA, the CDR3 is TGCAGCGTTGAAGATAGATCCAGGGGCACTGAAGCTTTCTTT. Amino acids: CSVEDRSRGTEAFF.

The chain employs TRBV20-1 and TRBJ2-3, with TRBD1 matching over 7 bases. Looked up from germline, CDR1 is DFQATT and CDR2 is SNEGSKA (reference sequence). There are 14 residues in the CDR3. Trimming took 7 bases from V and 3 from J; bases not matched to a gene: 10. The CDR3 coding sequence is TGCAGTGTCCCGGACAGGAGGTTAACAGATACGCAGTATTTT. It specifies CSVPDRRLTDTQYF.

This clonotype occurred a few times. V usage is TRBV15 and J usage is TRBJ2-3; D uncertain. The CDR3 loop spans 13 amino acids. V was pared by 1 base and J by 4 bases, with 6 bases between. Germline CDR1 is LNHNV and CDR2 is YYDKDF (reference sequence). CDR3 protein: CATSRVIPDTQYF. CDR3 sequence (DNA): TGTGCCACCAGCAGAGTGATCCCAGATACGCAGTATTTT.

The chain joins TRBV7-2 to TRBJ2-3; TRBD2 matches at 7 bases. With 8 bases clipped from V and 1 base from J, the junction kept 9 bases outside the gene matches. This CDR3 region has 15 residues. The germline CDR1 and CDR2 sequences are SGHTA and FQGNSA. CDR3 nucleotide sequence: TGTGCCAGCGGTGGCGGAGCGGGGCGCACAGATACGCAGTATTTT. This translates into CASGGGAGRTDTQYF.

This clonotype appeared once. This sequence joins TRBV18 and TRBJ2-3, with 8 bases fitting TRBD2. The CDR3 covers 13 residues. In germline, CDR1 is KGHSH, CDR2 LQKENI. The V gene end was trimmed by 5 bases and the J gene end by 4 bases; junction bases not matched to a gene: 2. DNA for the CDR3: TGTGCCAGCTCAAAGCGGGGGTCAGATACGCAGTATTTT. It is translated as CASSKRGSDTQYF.

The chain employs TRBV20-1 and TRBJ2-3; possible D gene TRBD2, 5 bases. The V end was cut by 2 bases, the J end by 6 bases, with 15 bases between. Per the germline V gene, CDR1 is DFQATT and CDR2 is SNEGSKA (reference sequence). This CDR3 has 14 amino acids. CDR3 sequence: CSARPNLSVDTQYF. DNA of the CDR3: TGCAGTGCTAGACCCAATCTTAGCGTCGATACGCAGTATTTT.

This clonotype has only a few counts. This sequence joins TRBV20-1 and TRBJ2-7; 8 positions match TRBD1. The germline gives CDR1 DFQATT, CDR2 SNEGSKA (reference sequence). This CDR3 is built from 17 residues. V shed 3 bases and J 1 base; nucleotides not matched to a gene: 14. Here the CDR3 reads CSARVGQGAPRSYEQYF. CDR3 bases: TGCAGTGCTAGGGTCGGCCAGGGGGCTCCGAGGTCCTACGAGCAGTACTTC.

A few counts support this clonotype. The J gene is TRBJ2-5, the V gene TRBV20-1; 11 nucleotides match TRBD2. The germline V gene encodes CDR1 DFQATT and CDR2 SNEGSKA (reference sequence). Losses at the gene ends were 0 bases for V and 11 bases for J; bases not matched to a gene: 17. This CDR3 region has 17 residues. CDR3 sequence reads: CSARDRKLAGGYNEQYF. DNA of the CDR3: TGCAGTGCTAGAGATCGGAAGCTAGCGGGGGGATACAATGAGCAGTACTTC.

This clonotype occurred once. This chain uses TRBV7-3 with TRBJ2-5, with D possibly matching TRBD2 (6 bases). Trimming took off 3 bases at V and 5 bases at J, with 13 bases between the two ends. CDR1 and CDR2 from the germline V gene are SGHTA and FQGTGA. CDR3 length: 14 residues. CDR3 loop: CASSLGGSIETQYF. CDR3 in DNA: TGTGCCAGCAGCTTGGGGGGTTCGATTGAGACCCAGTACTTC.

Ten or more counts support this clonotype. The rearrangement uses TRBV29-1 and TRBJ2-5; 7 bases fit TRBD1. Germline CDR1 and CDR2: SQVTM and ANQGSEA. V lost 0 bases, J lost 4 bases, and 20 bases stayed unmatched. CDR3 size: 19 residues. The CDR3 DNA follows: TGCAGCGTTGAAGATCCTAACCCTGAAGGGGGCTTTTTTCCAGAGACCCAGTACTTC. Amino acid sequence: CSVEDPNPEGGFFPETQYF.

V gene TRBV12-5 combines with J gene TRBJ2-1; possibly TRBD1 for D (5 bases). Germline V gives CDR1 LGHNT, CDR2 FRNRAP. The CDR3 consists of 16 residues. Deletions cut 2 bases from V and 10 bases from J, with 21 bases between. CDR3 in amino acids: CASGLTPSRVHGEQFF. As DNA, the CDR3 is TGTGCTAGTGGTTTGACTCCGTCCAGGGTTCACGGAGAGCAGTTCTTC. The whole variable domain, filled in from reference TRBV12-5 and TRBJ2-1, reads DARVTQTPRHKVTEMGQEVTMRCQPILGHNTVFWYRQTMMQGLELLAYFRNRAPLDDSGMPKDRFSAEMPDATLATLKIQPSEPRDSAVYFCASGLTPSRVHGEQFFGPGTRLTVL.

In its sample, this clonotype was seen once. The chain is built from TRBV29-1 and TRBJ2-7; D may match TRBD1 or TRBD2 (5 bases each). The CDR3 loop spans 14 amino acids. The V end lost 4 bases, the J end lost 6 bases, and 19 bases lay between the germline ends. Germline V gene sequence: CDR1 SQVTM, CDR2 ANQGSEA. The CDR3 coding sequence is TGCAGCGTTGGGGTTAGGGCAGGGACCGGCGAGCAGTACTTC. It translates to CSVGVRAGTGEQYF.

The CDR3 spells CASSSDRRGLAKNIQYF. In DNA form, the CDR3 reads TGTGCCAGCAGCTCCGACCGACGGGGGTTAGCCAAAAACATTCAGTACTTC. The genes are TRBV7-8 and TRBJ2-4; TRBD2 might be the D (6 bases). The V gene's germline CDR1 is SGHVS and CDR2 FQNEAQ. The V gene lost 4 bases and the J gene lost 0 bases, with 16 bases spanning the gap. The CDR3 extends over 17 amino acids.

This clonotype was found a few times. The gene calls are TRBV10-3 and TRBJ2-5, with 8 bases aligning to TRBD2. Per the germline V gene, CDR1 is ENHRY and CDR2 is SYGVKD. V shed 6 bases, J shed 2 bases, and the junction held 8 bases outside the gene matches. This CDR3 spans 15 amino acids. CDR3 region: CAIRGEPGGQETQYF. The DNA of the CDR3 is TGTGCCATCAGGGGGGAGCCGGGGGGGCAAGAGACCCAGTACTTC.

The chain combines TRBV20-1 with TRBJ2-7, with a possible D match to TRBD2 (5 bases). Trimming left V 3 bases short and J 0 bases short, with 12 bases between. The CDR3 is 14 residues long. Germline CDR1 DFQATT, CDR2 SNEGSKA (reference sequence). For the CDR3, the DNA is TGCAGTGCTAGGGTACCTGGGAGCTCCTACGAGCAGTACTTC. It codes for CSARVPGSSYEQYF.

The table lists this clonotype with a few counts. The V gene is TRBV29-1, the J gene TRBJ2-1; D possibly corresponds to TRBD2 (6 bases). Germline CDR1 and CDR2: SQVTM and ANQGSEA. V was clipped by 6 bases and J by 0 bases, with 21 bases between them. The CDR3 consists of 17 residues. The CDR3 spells CSVRPGTLLSSYNEQFF. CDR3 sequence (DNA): TGCAGCGTCCGCCCCGGGACTTTACTTAGCTCCTACAATGAGCAGTTCTTC.

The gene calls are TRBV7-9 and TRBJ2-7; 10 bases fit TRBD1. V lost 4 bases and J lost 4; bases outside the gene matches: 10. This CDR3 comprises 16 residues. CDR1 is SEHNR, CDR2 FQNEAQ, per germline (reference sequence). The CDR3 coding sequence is TGTGCCAGCAGCTCGGGACAGGGGCGTTATAAGTACGAGCAGTACTTC. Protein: CASSSGQGRYKYEQYF.

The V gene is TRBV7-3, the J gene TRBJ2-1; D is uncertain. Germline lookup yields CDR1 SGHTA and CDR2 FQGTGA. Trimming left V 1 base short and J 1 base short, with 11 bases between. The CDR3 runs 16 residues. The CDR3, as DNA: TGTGCCAGCAGCTTAAGCCAGACCTTTTCCTACAATGAGCAGTTCTTC. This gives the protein CASSLSQTFSYNEQFF. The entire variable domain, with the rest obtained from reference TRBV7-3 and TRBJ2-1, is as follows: GAGVSQTPSNKVTEKGKYVELRCDPISGHTALYWYRQSLGQGPEFLIYFQGTGAADDSGLPNDRFFAVRPEGSVSTLKIQRTERGDSAVYLCASSLSQTFSYNEQFFGPGTRLTVL.

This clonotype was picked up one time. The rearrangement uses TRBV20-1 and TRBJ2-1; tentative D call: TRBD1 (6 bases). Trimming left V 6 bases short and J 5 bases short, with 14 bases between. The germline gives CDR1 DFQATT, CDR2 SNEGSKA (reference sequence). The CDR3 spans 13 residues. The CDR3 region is CSAPNDRNNEQFF. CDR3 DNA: TGCAGTGCCCCTAACGACAGGAACAATGAGCAGTTCTTC.